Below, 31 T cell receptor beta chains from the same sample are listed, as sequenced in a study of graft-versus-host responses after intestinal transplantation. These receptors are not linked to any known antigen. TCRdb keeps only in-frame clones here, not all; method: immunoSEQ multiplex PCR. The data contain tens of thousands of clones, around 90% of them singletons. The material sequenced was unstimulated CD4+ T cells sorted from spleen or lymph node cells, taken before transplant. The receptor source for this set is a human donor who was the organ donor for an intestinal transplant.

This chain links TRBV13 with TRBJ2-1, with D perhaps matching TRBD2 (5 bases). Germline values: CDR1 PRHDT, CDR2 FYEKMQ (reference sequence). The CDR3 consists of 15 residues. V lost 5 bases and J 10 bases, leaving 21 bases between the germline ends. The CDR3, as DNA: TGTGCCAGCAGCCCAACAGAGTACGGGAACGGGGAGCAGTTCTTC. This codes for CASSPTEYGNGEQFF. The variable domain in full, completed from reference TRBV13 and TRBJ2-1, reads AAGVIQSPRHLIKEKRETATLKCYPIPRHDTVYWYQQGPGQDPQFLISFYEKMQSDKGSIPDRFSAQQFSDYHSELNMSSLELGDSALYFCASSPTEYGNGEQFFGPGTRLTVL.

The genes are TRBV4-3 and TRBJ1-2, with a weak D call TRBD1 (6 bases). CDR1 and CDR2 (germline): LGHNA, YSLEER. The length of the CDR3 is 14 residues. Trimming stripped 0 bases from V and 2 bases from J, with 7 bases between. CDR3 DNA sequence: TGCGCCAGCAGCCAAGAAACAGGGAACTATGGCTACACCTTC. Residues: CASSQETGNYGYTF.

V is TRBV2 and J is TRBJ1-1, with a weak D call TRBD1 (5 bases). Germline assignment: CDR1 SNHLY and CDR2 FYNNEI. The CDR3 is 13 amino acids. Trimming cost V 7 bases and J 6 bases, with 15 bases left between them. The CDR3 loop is CASIRDSGSEAFF. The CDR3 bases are TGTGCCAGCATTAGGGACTCTGGCTCTGAAGCTTTCTTT.

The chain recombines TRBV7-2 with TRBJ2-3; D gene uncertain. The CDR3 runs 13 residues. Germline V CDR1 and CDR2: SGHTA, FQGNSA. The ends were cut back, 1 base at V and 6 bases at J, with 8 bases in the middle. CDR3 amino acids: CASSLVFGDTQYF. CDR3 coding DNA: TGTGCCAGCAGCTTAGTTTTCGGGGATACGCAGTATTTT. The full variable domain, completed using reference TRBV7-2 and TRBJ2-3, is GAGVSQSPSNKVTEKGKDVELRCDPISGHTALYWYRQSLGQGLEFLIYFQGNSAPDKSGLPSDRFSAERTGGSVSTLTIQRTQQEDSAVYLCASSLVFGDTQYFGPGTRLTVL.

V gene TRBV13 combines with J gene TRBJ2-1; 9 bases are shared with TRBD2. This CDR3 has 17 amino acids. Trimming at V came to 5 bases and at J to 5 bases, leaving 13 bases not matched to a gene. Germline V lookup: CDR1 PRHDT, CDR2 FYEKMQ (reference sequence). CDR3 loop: CASSPLKLAGEDNEQFF. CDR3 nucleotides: TGTGCCAGCAGCCCTTTAAAGTTAGCGGGAGAGGACAATGAGCAGTTCTTC.

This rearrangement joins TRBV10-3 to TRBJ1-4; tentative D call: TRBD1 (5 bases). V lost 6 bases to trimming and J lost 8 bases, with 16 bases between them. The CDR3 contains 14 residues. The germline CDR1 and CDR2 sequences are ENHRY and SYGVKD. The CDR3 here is CAISRTTEGEKLFF. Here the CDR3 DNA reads TGTGCCATCAGCAGGACAACGGAGGGGGAAAAACTGTTTTTT.

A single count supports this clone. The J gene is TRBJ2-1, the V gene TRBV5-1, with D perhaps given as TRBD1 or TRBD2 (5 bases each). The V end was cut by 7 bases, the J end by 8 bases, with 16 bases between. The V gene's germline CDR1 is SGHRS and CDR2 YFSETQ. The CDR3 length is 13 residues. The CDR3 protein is CASVRDAGDEQFF. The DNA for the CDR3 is TGCGCCAGCGTACGGGACGCCGGGGATGAGCAGTTCTTC.

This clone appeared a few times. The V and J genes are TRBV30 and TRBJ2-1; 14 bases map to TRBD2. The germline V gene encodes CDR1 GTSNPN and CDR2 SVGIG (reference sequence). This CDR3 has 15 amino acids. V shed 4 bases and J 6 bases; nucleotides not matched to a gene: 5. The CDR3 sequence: CAWTTGLAGGNEQFF. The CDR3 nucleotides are TGTGCCTGGACTACCGGACTAGCGGGAGGCAATGAGCAGTTCTTC.

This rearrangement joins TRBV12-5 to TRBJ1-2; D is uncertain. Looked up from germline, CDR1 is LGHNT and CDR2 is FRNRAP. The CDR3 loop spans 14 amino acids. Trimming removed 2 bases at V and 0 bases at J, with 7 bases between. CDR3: CASGLSGTNYGYTF. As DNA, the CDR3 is TGTGCTAGTGGTTTGAGCGGTACTAACTATGGCTACACCTTC.

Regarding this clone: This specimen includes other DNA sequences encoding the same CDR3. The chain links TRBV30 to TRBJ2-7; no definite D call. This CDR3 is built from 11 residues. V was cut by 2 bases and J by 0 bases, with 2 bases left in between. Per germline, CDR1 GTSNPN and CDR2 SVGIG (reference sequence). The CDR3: CAWSSSYEQYF. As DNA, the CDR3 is TGTGCCTGGAGTTCCTCCTACGAGCAGTACTTC.

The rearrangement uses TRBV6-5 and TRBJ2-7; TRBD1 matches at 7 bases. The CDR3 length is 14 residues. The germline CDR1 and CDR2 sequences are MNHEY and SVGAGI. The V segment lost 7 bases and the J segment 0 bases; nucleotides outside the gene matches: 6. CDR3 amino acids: CASTPSGGSYEQYF. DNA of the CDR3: TGTGCCAGCACCCCCTCAGGGGGCTCCTACGAGCAGTACTTC.

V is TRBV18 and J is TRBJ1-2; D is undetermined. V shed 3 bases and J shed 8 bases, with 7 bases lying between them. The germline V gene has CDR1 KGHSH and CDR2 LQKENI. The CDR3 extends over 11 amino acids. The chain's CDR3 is CASSPGIGYTF. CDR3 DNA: TGTGCCAGCTCACCCGGGATCGGCTACACCTTC.

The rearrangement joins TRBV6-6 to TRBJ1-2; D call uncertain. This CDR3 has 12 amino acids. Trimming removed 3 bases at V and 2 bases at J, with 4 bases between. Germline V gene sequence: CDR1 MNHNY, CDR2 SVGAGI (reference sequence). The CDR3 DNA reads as TGTGCCAGCAGTTATCAAAACTATGGCTACACCTTC. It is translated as CASSYQNYGYTF.

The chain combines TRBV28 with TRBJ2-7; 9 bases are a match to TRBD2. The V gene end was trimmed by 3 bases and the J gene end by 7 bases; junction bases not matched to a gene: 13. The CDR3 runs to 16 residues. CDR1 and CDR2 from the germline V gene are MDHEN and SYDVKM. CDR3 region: CASSFYGGRAGFEQYF. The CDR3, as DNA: TGTGCCAGCAGTTTCTATGGCGGGAGGGCCGGTTTTGAGCAGTACTTC.

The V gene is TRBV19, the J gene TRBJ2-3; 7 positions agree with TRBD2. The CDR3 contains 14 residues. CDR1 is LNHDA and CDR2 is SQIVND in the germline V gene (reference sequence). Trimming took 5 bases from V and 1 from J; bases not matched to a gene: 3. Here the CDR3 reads CASSSGGGTDTQYF. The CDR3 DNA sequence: TGTGCCAGTAGTTCGGGGGGTGGCACAGATACGCAGTATTTT.

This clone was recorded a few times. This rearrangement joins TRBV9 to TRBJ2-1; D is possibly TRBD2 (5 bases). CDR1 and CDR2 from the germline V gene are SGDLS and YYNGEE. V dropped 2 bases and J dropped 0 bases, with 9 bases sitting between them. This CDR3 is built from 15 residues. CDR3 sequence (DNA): TGTGCCAGCAGCGTTGTCGACTACTCCTACAATGAGCAGTTCTTC. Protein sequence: CASSVVDYSYNEQFF.

CDR3 residues: CASSQAGGRGTEAFF. The DNA for the CDR3 is TGTGCCAGCAGCCAGGCCGGGGGAAGAGGAACTGAAGCTTTCTTT. V and J are TRBV28 and TRBJ1-1; tentatively, D is TRBD1 (5 bases). V gave up 6 bases and J gave up 5 bases, with 19 bases separating them. This CDR3 spans 15 amino acids. Germline values: CDR1 MDHEN, CDR2 SYDVKM.

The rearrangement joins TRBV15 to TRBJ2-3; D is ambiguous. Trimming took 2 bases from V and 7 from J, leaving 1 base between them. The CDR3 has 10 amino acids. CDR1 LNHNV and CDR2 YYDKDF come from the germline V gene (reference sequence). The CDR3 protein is CATSRYTQYF. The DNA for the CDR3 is TGTGCCACCAGCAGATATACGCAGTATTTT.

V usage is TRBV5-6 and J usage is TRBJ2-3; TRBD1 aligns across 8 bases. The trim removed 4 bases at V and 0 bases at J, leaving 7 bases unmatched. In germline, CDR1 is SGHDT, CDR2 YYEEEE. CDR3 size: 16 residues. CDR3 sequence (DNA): TGTGCCAGCAGCGACCTCGGGACAGGTAGCACAGATACGCAGTATTTT. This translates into CASSDLGTGSTDTQYF.

CDR3 amino acids: CAISGGQNEDTQYF. In DNA form, the CDR3 reads TGTGCCATCAGTGGGGGACAAAATGAAGATACGCAGTATTTT. The J gene is TRBJ2-3, the V gene TRBV10-3; tentative D call: TRBD1 (6 bases). The CDR3 has 14 residues. V shed 4 bases and J shed 5 bases, with 13 bases lying between them. The germline CDR1 and CDR2 sequences are ENHRY and SYGVKD.

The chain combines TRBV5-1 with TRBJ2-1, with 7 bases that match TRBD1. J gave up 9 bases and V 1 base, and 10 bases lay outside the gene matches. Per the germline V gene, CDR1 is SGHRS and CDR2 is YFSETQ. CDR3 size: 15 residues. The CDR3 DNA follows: TGCGCCAGCAGCTTGTTGGGTGACAGGGTTAGTGAGCAGTTCTTC. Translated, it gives CASSLLGDRVSEQFF.

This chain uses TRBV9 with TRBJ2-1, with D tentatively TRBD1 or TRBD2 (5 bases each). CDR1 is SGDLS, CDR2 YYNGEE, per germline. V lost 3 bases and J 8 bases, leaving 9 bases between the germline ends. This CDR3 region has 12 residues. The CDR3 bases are TGTGCCAGCAGCGGGGGGAGCGATGAGCAGTTCTTC. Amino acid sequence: CASSGGSDEQFF.

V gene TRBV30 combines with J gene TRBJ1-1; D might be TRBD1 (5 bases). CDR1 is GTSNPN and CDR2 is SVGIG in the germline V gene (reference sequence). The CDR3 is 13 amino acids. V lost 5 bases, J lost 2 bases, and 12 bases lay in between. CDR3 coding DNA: TGTGCCTGGGACAGAGTTATAAACACTGAAGCTTTCTTT. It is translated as CAWDRVINTEAFF.

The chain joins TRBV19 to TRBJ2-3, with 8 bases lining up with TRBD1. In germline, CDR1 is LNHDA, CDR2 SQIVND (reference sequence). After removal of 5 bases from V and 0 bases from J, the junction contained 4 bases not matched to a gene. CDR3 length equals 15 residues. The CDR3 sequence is CASSPRTGSTDTQYF. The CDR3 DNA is TGTGCCAGTAGTCCTCGGACAGGGAGCACAGATACGCAGTATTTT. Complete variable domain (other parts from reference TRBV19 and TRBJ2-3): DGGITQSPKYLFRKEGQNVTLSCEQNLNHDAMYWYRQDPGQGLRLIYYSQIVNDFQKGDIAEGYSVSREKKESFPLTVTSAQKNPTAFYLCASSPRTGSTDTQYFGPGTRLTVL.

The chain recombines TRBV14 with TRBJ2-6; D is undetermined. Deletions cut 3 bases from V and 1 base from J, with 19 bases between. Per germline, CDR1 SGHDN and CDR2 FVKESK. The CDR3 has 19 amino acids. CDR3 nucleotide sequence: TGTGCCAGCAGCCATCGTACGAGCTTAGTTAGGTCTGGGGCCAACGTCCTGACTTTC. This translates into CASSHRTSLVRSGANVLTF.

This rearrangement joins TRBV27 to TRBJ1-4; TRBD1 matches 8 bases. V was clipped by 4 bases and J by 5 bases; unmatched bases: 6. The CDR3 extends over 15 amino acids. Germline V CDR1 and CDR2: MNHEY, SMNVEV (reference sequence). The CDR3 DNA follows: TGTGCCAGCAGTTCCCAGGGGGCCCTAAATGAAAAACTGTTTTTT. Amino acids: CASSSQGALNEKLFF.

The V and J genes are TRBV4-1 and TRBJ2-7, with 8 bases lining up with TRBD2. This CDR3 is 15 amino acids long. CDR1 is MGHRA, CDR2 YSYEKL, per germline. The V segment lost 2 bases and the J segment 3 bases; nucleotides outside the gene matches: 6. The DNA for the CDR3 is TGCGCCAGCAGCCAACTAACGGGAGGGAACTACGAGCAGTACTTC. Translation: CASSQLTGGNYEQYF.

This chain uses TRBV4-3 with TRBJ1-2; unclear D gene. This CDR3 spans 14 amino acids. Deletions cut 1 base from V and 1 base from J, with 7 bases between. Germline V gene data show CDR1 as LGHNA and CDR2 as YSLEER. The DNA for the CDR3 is TGCGCCAGCAGCCAAGTACCGATTAACTATGGCTACACCTTC. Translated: CASSQVPINYGYTF.

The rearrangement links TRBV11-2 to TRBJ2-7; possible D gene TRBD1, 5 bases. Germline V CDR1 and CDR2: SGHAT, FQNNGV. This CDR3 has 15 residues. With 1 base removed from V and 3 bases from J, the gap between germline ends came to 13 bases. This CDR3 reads CASSLVGNQGYEQYF. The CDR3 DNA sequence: TGTGCCAGCAGCTTAGTAGGGAACCAGGGCTACGAGCAGTACTTC.

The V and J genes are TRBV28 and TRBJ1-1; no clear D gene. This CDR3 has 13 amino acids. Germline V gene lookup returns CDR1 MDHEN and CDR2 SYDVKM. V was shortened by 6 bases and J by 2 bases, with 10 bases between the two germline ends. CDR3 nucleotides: TGTGCCAGCAGCCCCGGGGTCAACACTGAAGCTTTCTTT. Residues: CASSPGVNTEAFF.

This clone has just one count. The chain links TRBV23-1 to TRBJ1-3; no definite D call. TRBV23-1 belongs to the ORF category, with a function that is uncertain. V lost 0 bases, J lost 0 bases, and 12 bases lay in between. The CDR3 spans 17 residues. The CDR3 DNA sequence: TGCGCCAGCAGTCAATCGGTTTGGCACTTCTCTGGAAACACCATATATTTT. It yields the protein CASSQSVWHFSGNTIYF.